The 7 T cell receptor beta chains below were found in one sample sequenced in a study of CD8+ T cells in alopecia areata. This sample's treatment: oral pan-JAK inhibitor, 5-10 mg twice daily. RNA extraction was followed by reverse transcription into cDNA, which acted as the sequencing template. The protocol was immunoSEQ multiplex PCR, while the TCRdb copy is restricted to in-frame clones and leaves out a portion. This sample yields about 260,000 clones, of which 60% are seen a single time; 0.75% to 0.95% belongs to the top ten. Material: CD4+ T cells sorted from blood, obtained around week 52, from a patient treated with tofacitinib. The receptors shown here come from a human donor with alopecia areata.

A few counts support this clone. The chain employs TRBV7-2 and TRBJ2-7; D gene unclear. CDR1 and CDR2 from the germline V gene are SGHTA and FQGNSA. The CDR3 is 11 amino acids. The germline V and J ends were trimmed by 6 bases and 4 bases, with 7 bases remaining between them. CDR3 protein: CASRIGYEQYF. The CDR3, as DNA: TGTGCCAGCAGAATCGGGTACGAGCAGTACTTC.

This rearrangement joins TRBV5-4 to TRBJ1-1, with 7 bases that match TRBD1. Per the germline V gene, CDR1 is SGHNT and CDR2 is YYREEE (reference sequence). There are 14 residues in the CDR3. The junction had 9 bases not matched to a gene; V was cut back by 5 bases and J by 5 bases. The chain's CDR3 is CASSPQGVLTEAFF. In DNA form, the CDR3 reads TGTGCCAGCAGTCCCCAGGGGGTTTTGACTGAAGCTTTCTTT.

DNA of the CDR3: TGCGCCAGCAGCCCCCAAAATTCCAAAAACATTCAGTACTTC. It is translated as CASSPQNSKNIQYF. V is TRBV5-1 and J is TRBJ2-4; no clear D. The germline gives CDR1 SGHRS, CDR2 YFSETQ. The V end was cut by 4 bases, the J end by 2 bases, with 10 bases between. The CDR3 runs to 14 residues.

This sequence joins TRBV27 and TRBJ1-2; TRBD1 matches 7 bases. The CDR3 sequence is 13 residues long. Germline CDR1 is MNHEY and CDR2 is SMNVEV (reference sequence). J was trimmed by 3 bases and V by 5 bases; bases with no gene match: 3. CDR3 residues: CASSRQGYYGYTF. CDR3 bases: TGTGCCAGCAGTCGACAGGGCTACTATGGCTACACCTTC.

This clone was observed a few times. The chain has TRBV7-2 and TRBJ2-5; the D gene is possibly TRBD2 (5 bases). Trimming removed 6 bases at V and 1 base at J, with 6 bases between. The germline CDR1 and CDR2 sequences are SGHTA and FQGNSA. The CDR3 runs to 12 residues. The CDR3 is CASRLAQETQYF. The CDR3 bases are TGTGCCAGCAGGCTAGCCCAAGAGACCCAGTACTTC.

The CDR3 DNA sequence: TGTGCCAGCAGCCAGGTGAGGCGGGACAGGTTCTACAATGAGCAGTTCTTC. The encoded protein is CASSQVRRDRFYNEQFF. V is TRBV7-8 and J is TRBJ2-1; 8 bases fit TRBD1. J lost 3 bases, V lost 5 bases, and 12 bases had no gene match. Looked up from germline, CDR1 is SGHVS and CDR2 is FQNEAQ. The CDR3 consists of 17 residues.

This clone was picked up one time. In DNA form, the CDR3 reads TGTGCCATCAGTGAGTCGCTGGAAGGCTACACCTTC. Translating gives CAISESLEGYTF. The chain has TRBV10-3 and TRBJ1-2; D ambiguous. From germline, CDR1 is ENHRY and CDR2 SYGVKD. V gave up 0 bases and J gave up 8 bases, with 7 bases separating them. This CDR3 has 12 residues.